Listed below are T cell receptor beta chains from one sample, sequenced in a study of shared clonotypes between healthy human individuals. Here immunoSEQ multiplex PCR was the method, and the copy in TCRdb shows in-frame clones only, minus some. Seen here are about 2 million clones, approximately 94% observed once, and the top ten hold 0.9% to 1.5%. The sample taken for sequencing was naive CD8+ T cells sorted from blood. The receptors derive from a man aged 18 to 35 in good health. Each CDR3 is given with its conserved first and last residue. The D gene is left open where the match is weak. Some rows have no size entry. The others give once, few or many, or a class for an expanded clone.

TRBJ1-1	TRBV9	.	.	TGTGCCAGCAGCGTATCCAGGGAAACTGAAGCTTTCTTT	CASSVSRETEAFF
TRBJ2-2	TRBV4-1	TRBD2	.	TGCGCCAGCAGCCTCCGGGGAGCGGGGGGGTCAGACACCGGGGAGCTGTTTTTT	CASSLRGAGGSDTGELFF
TRBJ1-1	TRBV11-2	.	.	TGTGCCAGCAGCTTTAGCGGGGCAGGGACTGAAGCTTTCTTT	CASSFSGAGTEAFF
TRBJ1-4	TRBV7-9	TRBD1	once	TGTGCCAGCAGCGAGACAGGGTTTGAAAAACTGTTTTTT	CASSETGFEKLFF
TRBJ1-5	TRBV28	.	.	TGTGCCAGCAGTTTAGTAGATAGCAATCAGCCCCAGCATTTT	CASSLVDSNQPQHF
TRBJ2-5	TRBV28	TRBD2	once	TGTGCCAGCAGTCCCGGACTAGCGGAGACCCAGTACTTC	CASSPGLAETQYF
TRBJ2-3	TRBV2	TRBD2	few	TGTGCCAGCAGTGAAAACCTAGGCGGGGGGGCAGCAGATACGCAGTATTTT	CASSENLGGGAADTQYF
TRBJ2-7	TRBV7-2	TRBD2	.	TGTGCCAGCAGCTTAGAACTAGCGGGGTCGTACTACGAGCAGTACTTC	CASSLELAGSYYEQYF
TRBJ2-7	TRBV30	.	.	TGTGCCTGGAGTGACCCTGGACTCGGCCCCTACGAGCAGTACTTC	CAWSDPGLGPYEQYF
TRBJ2-7	TRBV4-3	TRBD2	.	TGCGCCAGCAGCCAAGAACCTAGCGGGAGGGGTTACGAGCAGTACTTC	CASSQEPSGRGYEQYF
TRBJ2-5	TRBV28	TRBD1	.	TGTGCCAGCGATTCGGGACAGGGTCAAGAGACCCAGTACTTC	CASDSGQGQETQYF
TRBJ1-1	TRBV28	.	.	TGTGCCAGCAGTTTAAGGGGGAACACTGAAGCTTTCTTT	CASSLRGNTEAFF
TRBJ2-1	TRBV7-9	.	.	TGTGCCAGCAGCTTAGACAGGGTTAGCTCCTACAATGAGCAGTTCTTC	CASSLDRVSSYNEQFF
TRBJ1-3	TRBV5-8	TRBD1	.	TGTGCCAGCAGCACAGGACAGGGTTGGAGCTCTGGAAACACCATATATTTT	CASSTGQGWSSGNTIYF
TRBJ2-5	TRBV19	TRBD1	.	TGTGCCAGTAGCCCCGGGACAGGGAGAATAGAGACCCAGTACTTC	CASSPGTGRIETQYF
TRBJ2-5	TRBV4-1	.	.	TGCGCCAGCAGCCAAGATTACGTAGGCAGGGAACAAGAGACCCAGTACTTC	CASSQDYVGREQETQYF
TRBJ2-7	TRBV27	TRBD1	.	TGTGCCAGCAGGCCCGGGACAGGGGTGGGGGAGCAGTACTTC	CASRPGTGVGEQYF
TRBJ2-7	TRBV10-2	.	.	TGCGCCAGCAGTGAGAGAGGCGGATTCGACGAGCAGTACTTC	CASSERGGFDEQYF
TRBJ2-1	TRBV13	.	.	TGTGCCAGCAGCTTGGCGGGTGGATACAATGAGCAGTTCTTC	CASSLAGGYNEQFF
TRBJ2-1	TRBV5-1	TRBD2	.	TGCGCCAGCAGGGCGGGGGGCTCCTACAATGAGCAGTTCTTC	CASRAGGSYNEQFF
TRBJ2-5	TRBV11-3	TRBD2	.	TGTGCCAGCAGCTTAAGGCCGTTGCGGGAGGGCCTTCCTGGCGAGACCCAGTACTTC	CASSLRPLREGLPGETQYF
TRBJ1-2	TRBV28	TRBD1	.	TGTGCCAGCAGTTTGGTCAGGGGGCTCGGAGACTATGGCTACACCTTC	CASSLVRGLGDYGYTF
TRBJ2-3	TRBV9	.	.	TGTGCCAGCAGCGACGACACCCTCAGGGGGGACGGCACAGATACGCAGTATTTT	CASSDDTLRGDGTDTQYF
TRBJ1-5	TRBV11-2	.	.	TGTGCCAGCAGCTTAGCCTCTCGTCAGCCCCAGCATTTT	CASSLASRQPQHF
TRBJ1-5	TRBV19	.	once	TGTGCCAGTAGTATAGGTTGGGAACAGTGGGGTCAGCCCCAGCATTTT	CASSIGWEQWGQPQHF
TRBJ2-7	TRBV27	.	.	TGTGCCAGCAGTTTATCCGGGGGCGGACTCACCTACGAGCAGTACTTC	CASSLSGGGLTYEQYF
TRBJ2-7	TRBV27	TRBD1	.	TGTGCCAGCAGTCCGTCCACAGGGGTTCGTTCCTACGAGCAGTACTTC	CASSPSTGVRSYEQYF
TRBJ1-2	TRBV10-2	TRBD1	.	TGCGCCAGCAGTGAACAGGGGGCGGACTACACCTTC	CASSEQGADYTF
TRBJ1-2	TRBV29-1	.	.	TGCAGCGTTGTTTCGCCAAAAGGCTACACCTTC	CSVVSPKGYTF
TRBJ2-2	TRBV29-1	.	.	TGCAGCGTGGAGGGGAACACCGGGGAGCTGTTTTTT	CSVEGNTGELFF
TRBJ2-7	TRBV7-2	.	.	TGTGCCAGCAGCGAACCCCTGACGGGAGTCTTGTACGAGCAGTACTTC	CASSEPLTGVLYEQYF
TRBJ2-1	TRBV11-2	TRBD1	.	TGTGCCAGCAGCTTAGGCCCAGGGGGCAATGAGCAGTTCTTC	CASSLGPGGNEQFF
TRBJ1-1	TRBV30	.	.	TGTGCCTGGACCAATTTTCGCAACACTGAAGCTTTCTTT	CAWTNFRNTEAFF
TRBJ2-5	TRBV7-2	TRBD2	.	TGTGCCAGCAGCCGCCTGACTAGCGGGGGTAAAGAGACCCAGTACTTC	CASSRLTSGGKETQYF
TRBJ1-1	TRBV6-1	TRBD1	.	TGTGCCGGAACCAACAGGGGGACGGACACTGAAGCTTTCTTT	CAGTNRGTDTEAFF
TRBJ1-4	TRBV9	.	.	TGTGCCAGCAGCGTAGACTGGAGTTCGAATGAAAAACTGTTTTTT	CASSVDWSSNEKLFF
TRBJ2-4	TRBV11-2	TRBD2	.	TGTGCCAGCAGCCCCAATCCCACTAGCGGGGTCCTAGCCAAAAACATTCAGTACTTC	CASSPNPTSGVLAKNIQYF
TRBJ2-3	TRBV27	.	.	TGTGCCAGCTCTTCCGGACTTATCACAGATACGCAGTATTTT	CASSSGLITDTQYF
TRBJ2-1	TRBV29-1	.	.	TGCAGCGTTGAAGATCGGGAATACAGCTCCTACAATGAGCAGTTCTTC	CSVEDREYSSYNEQFF
TRBJ2-6	TRBV5-8	.	.	TGTGCCAGCAGCTTGGTAGCCTCCGGGGCCAACGTCCTGACTTTC	CASSLVASGANVLTF
TRBJ1-1	TRBV19	TRBD1	.	TGTGCCAGTAGTAGGAGGGGGCAGGCCTTGTCTCTGAACACTGAAGCTTTCTTT	CASSRRGQALSLNTEAFF
TRBJ2-5	TRBV18	.	.	TGTGCCAGCTCACCACCGAGGGAAGGGCCCCAAGAGACCCAGTACTTC	CASSPPREGPQETQYF
TRBJ2-1	TRBV29-1	TRBD1	.	TGCAGCGTTGAAAAGGGGACAGGGCGAGGTGAGCAGTTCTTC	CSVEKGTGRGEQFF
TRBJ2-4	TRBV11-2	TRBD2	.	TGTGCCAGCAGCTCGGGGGGGGCCAAAAACATTCAGTACTTC	CASSSGGAKNIQYF
TRBJ2-7	TRBV29-1	.	.	TGCAGCGTTGATCTGGGCCAAAGGCAACAGTACTTC	CSVDLGQRQQYF
TRBJ2-1	TRBV15	TRBD1	.	TGTGCCACCATGAGTGACAGGGGTCTCAATGAGCAGTTCTTC	CATMSDRGLNEQFF
TRBJ1-2	TRBV19	TRBD1	.	TGTGCCAGTAATGATAACCCCGACAGGGTGGGCTACACCTTC	CASNDNPDRVGYTF
TRBJ2-7	TRBV7-9	.	.	TGTGCCAGCAGCTTAACCAGTTCCTACGAGCAGTACTTC	CASSLTSSYEQYF
TRBJ2-1	TRBV5-1	TRBD2	.	TGCGCCAGCAGCTTCCTTGACGGGAGGGGAAATGAGCAGTTCTTC	CASSFLDGRGNEQFF
TRBJ2-3	TRBV4-3	.	once	TGCGCCAGCAGCCAAGATATAGTATGGGCGGAACCTCAGGATACGCAGTATTTT	CASSQDIVWAEPQDTQYF
TRBJ2-5	TRBV28	TRBD2	.	TGTGCCAGCAGCCCTCAGGTTCGGCTAGCGGGGGTCGAGACCCAGTACTTC	CASSPQVRLAGVETQYF
TRBJ2-7	TRBV6-1	.	once	TGTGCCAGCAGTGCCCGACAGGTCCTGTCCTACGAGCAGTACTTC	CASSARQVLSYEQYF
TRBJ2-7	TRBV7-9	.	.	TGTGCCAGCAGCTACCAGCCGGAAGAGCAGTACTTC	CASSYQPEEQYF